Presented here are 4 T cell receptor beta chains from one specimen sequenced in a study of Graves' ophthalmopathy and Graves' hyperthyroidism. The study amplified TCR beta CDR3 regions using RNA transcripts. Second-round multiplex PCR followed a first-round RT-PCR using HTBI primers. In TCRdb, the multiplex PCR reads were re-called with MiXCR into one record per CDR3 protein. Found here are some 160,000 distinct CDR3 sequences, approximately 40% of them singletons; the top ten hold 7.5% to 10%. Sequencing was performed on peripheral blood. The receptors shown here come from a man aged 25-45 years with Graves' ophthalmopathy.

The chain is built from TRBV28 and TRBJ1-5; D not certain. Germline CDR1 MDHEN, CDR2 SYDVKM. The CDR3 has 16 amino acids. V was clipped by 7 bases and J by 0 bases, with 16 bases between them. CDR3 protein: CASTIGRSNSNQPQHF. CDR3 coding DNA: TGTGCCAGCACTATTGGGCGGAGTAATAGCAATCAGCCCCAGCATTTT.

This clonotype was recorded many times. This chain links TRBV15 with TRBJ1-5; TRBD1 might be the D (6 bases). This CDR3 contains 15 residues. V was shortened by 8 bases and J by 6 bases, with 20 bases between the two germline ends. Germline CDR1 and CDR2: LNHNV and YYDKDF (reference sequence). CDR3 nucleotide sequence: TGTGCCACCCGACGGGGGGGGCTAGAGGTTCAGCCCCAGCATTTT. Translation: CATRRGGLEVQPQHF.

Ten or more counts support this clonotype. The V call is TRBV12-3 or TRBV12-4, the J call TRBJ2-7; D uncertain. CDR3 length: 13 residues. Trimming left V 7 bases short and J 2 bases short, with 12 bases between. The CDR3, as DNA: TGTGCCAGCAAGTTAACAGACGCCTACGAGCAGTACTTC. Protein sequence: CASKLTDAYEQYF.

This clonotype was observed many times. This chain uses TRBV6-1 with TRBJ2-5; unclear D gene. The germline V gene encodes CDR1 MNHNS and CDR2 SASEGT. V dropped 8 bases and J dropped 1 base, with 11 bases sitting between them. This CDR3 has 13 amino acids. Here the CDR3 reads CASVGLSQETQYF. The CDR3 DNA reads as TGTGCCAGCGTGGGATTGTCCCAAGAGACCCAGTACTTC.